The following is a T cell receptor (beta chain) sequence with its context. The antigen is unknown. In each case, RNA was isolated and then reverse transcribed into cDNA as the sequencing template. Profiling relied on immunoSEQ multiplex PCR, and the TCRdb table lists in-frame clones only, not all of them. The repertoire holds some 45,000 clones, with 80% to 95% as singletons. The data belong to a study of CD8+ T cells in alopecia areata. Across the study: At a dose of 5 to 10 mg twice daily, oral tofacitinib was given to treated patients. Treatment ran 6 to 18 months, with 6 months of follow-up afterward. Overall study results and limits: Scalp clonality and expanded CD8+ clones among the top 100 showed significant decreases with tofacitinib. There were many expanded lesional clones persisting in scalp and blood during tofacitinib.

The V gene lost 7 bases and the J gene lost 4 bases, with 8 bases spanning the gap. The CDR3 spans 12 residues. CDR1 is SQVTM and CDR2 is ANQGSEA in the germline V gene. Treatment in this sample: oral pan-JAK inhibitor, 5-10 mg twice daily. This receptor was taken from a human donor with alopecia areata. The chain joins TRBV29-1 to TRBJ2-6; no reliable D call. Sequencing was performed on CD8+ T cells sorted from blood, taken at week 24, from a patient treated with tofacitinib. CDR3 in DNA: TGCAGCGCCACGACAGGGGCCAACGTCCTGACTTTC. Its translation: CSATTGANVLTF.